This T cell receptor (beta chain) was found in a study of blood T cell repertoires in COVID-19. In the study overall: Acute and convalescent COVID-19 specimens originated in the United States, Italy and Spain.

This CDR3 has 15 residues. Assay: immunoSEQ multiplex PCR; the TCRdb copy retains only in-frame clones and omits some. The sample has about 250,000 clones; approximately 83% are singletons. The count of this clone is one. This clonotype was obtained from a man in his fifties who had recovered from COVID-19. The J gene is TRBJ2-7, the V gene TRBV21-1; the D segment call TRBD2 is taken from the table without a DNA check. TRBV21-1 constitutes a pseudogene. The sample taken for sequencing was PBMCs or T cells enriched from blood (not recorded which). CDR3 sequence (DNA): TGTGCCAGCAGCTTCTTCGTACTAGCTAACTACGAGCAGTACTTC. Amino acids: CASSFFVLANYEQYF.